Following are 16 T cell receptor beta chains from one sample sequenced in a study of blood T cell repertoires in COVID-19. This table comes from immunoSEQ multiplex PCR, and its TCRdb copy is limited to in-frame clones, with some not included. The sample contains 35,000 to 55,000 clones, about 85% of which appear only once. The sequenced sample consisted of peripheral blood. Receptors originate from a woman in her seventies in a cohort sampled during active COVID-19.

The CDR3 region is CAISESLAGGPRNEQFF. The CDR3 bases are TGTGCCATCAGTGAGTCGCTAGCGGGAGGGCCGCGAAATGAGCAGTTCTTC. The rearrangement uses TRBV10-3 and TRBJ2-1; 12 nucleotides match TRBD2. Germline V gives CDR1 ENHRY, CDR2 SYGVKD. This CDR3 is 17 amino acids long. Germline trimming cut 0 bases from V and 7 bases from J; bases unmatched to any gene: 7.

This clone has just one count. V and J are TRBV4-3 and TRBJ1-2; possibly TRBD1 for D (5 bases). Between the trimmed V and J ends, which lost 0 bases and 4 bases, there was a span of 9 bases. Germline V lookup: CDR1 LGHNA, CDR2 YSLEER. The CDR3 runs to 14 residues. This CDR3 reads CASSQDRVIYGYTF. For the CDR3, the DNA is TGCGCCAGCAGCCAAGACAGGGTGATCTATGGCTACACCTTC.

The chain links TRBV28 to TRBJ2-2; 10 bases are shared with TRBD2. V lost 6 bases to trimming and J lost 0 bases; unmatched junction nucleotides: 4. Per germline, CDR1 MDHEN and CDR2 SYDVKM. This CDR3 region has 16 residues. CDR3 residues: CASSLSGRANTGELFF. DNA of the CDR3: TGTGCCAGCAGCCTCAGCGGGAGGGCGAACACCGGGGAGCTGTTTTTT. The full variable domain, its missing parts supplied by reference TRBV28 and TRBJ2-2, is DVKVTQSSRYLVKRTGEKVFLECVQDMDHENMFWYRQDPGLGLRLIYFSYDVKMKEKGDIPEGYSVSREKKERFSLILESASTNQTSMYLCASSLSGRANTGELFFGEGSRLTVL.

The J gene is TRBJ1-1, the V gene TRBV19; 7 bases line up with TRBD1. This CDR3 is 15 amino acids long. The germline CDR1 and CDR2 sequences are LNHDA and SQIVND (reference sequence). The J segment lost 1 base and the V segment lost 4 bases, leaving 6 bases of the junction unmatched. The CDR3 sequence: CASSSGQVRNTEAFF. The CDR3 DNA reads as TGTGCCAGTAGTAGCGGACAGGTGCGGAACACTGAAGCTTTCTTT.

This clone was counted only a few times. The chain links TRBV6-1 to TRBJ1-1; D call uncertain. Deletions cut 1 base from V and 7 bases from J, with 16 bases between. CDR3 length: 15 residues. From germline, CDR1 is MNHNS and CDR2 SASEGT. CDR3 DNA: TGTGCCAGCAGTGAAGGGTCATCGGGAAGCGATGAAGCTTTCTTT. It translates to CASSEGSSGSDEAFF.

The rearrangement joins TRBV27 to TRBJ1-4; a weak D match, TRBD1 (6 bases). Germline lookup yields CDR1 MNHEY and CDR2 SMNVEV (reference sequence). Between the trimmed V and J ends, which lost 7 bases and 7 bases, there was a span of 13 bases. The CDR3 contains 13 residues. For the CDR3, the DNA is TGTGCCAGCACCACAGGGATGGGTGAAAAACTGTTTTTT. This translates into CASTTGMGEKLFF.

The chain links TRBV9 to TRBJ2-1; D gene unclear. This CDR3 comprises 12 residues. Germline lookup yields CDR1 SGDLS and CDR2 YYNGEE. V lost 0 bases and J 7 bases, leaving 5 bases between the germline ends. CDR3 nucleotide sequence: TGTGCCAGCAGCGTAGAGGAGAATGAGCAGTTCTTC. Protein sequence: CASSVEENEQFF.

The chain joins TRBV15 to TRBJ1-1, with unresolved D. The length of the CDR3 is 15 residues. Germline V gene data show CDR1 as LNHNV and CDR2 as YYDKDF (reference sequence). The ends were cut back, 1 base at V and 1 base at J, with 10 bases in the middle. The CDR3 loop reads CATSRGTATNTEAFF. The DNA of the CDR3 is TGTGCCACCAGCAGAGGAACAGCTACGAACACTGAAGCTTTCTTT. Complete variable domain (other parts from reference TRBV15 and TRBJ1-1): DAMVIQNPRYQVTQFGKPVTLSCSQTLNHNVMYWYQQKSSQAPKLLFHYYDKDFNNEADTPDNFQSRRPNTSFCFLDIRSPGLGDTAMYLCATSRGTATNTEAFFGQGTRLTVV.

Written as DNA, the CDR3 is TGTGCCAGCAGAGAAATACTAGCGGGTGGCCCTGGGACGCAGTATTTT. Its translation is CASREILAGGPGTQYF. V and J are TRBV4-2 and TRBJ2-3, with 9 bases that match TRBD2. Trimming took 6 bases from V and 9 from J; bases not matched to a gene: 16. Germline-derived CDR1 and CDR2 are LGHNA and YNFKEQ. The CDR3 loop spans 16 amino acids.

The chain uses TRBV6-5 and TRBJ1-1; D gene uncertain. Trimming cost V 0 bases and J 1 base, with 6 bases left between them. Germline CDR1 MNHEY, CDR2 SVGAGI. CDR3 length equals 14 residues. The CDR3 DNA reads TGTGCCAGCAGTTACTCGGGCAGGAACACTGAAGCTTTCTTT. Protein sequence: CASSYSGRNTEAFF.

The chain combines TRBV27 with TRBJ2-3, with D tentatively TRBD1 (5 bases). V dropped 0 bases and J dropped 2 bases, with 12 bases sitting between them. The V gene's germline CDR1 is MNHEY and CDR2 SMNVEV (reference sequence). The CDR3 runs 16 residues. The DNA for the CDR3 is TGTGCCAGCAGTTTATCCCCAGGGTCAATCACAGATACGCAGTATTTT. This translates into CASSLSPGSITDTQYF.

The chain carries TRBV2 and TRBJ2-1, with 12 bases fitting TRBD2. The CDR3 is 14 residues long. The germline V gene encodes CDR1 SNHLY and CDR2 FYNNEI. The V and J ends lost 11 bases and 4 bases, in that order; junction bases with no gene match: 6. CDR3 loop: CARRGLAGYNEQFF. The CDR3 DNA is TGTGCCCGACGTGGACTAGCGGGGTACAATGAGCAGTTCTTC.

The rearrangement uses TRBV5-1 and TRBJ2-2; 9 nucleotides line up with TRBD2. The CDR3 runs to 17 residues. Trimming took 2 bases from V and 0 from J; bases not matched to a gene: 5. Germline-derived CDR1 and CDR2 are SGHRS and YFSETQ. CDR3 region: CASSLILAGANTGELFF. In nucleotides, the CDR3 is TGCGCCAGCAGCTTAATATTAGCGGGAGCGAACACCGGGGAGCTGTTTTTT.

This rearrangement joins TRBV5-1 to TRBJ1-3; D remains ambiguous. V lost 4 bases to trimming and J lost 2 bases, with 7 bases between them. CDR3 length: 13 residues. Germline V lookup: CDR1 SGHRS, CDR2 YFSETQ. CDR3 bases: TGCGCCAGCAGCCCCGGGGCTGGAAACACCATATATTTT. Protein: CASSPGAGNTIYF.

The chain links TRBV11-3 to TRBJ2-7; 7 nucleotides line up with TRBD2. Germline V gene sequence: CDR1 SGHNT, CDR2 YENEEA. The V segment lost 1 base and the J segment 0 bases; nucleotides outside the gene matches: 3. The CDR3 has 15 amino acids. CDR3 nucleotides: TGTGCCAGCAGCTTAGGAGCGGGGTACTCCTACGAGCAGTACTTC. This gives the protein CASSLGAGYSYEQYF.

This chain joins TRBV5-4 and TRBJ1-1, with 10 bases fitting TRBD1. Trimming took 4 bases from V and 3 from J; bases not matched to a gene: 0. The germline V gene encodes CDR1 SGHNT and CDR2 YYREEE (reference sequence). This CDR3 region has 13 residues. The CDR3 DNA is TGTGCCAGCAGCGGGACAGGGGACACTGAAGCTTTCTTT. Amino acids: CASSGTGDTEAFF.